One sample yielded the 30 T cell receptor beta chains listed below, sequenced in a study of blood T cell repertoires in COVID-19. Produced via immunoSEQ multiplex PCR; TCRdb's table is partial and in-frame only. The table lists 350,000 to 400,000 clones, around nine tenths of them singletons. The sample consisted of PBMCs or T cells enriched from blood (not recorded which). These receptors were taken from a woman aged 25 to 39 with acute COVID-19.

The chain has TRBV6-1 and TRBJ2-1; D might be TRBD2 (5 bases). This CDR3 comprises 15 residues. The germline CDR1 and CDR2 sequences are MNHNS and SASEGT. Trimming shortened V by 0 bases and J by 12 bases, and 18 bases separated the two germline ends. The CDR3 region is CASSEAGPGVIGQFF. The CDR3 DNA sequence: TGTGCCAGCAGTGAAGCCGGGCCCGGGGTAATAGGGCAGTTCTTC.

The chain combines TRBV5-1 with TRBJ1-2; 9 positions agree with TRBD1. Losses at the gene ends were 4 bases for V and 7 bases for J; bases not matched to a gene: 5. The CDR3 sequence is 13 residues long. Looked up from germline, CDR1 is SGHRS and CDR2 is YFSETQ. CDR3 region: CASSPTGGTGYTF. DNA for the CDR3: TGCGCCAGCAGCCCGACAGGGGGAACTGGCTACACCTTC.

This clone was counted once. V is TRBV29-1 and J is TRBJ1-4; D uncertain. Trimming left V 0 bases short and J 6 bases short, with 8 bases between. Germline CDR1 SQVTM, CDR2 ANQGSEA. CDR3 size: 13 residues. Written as DNA, the CDR3 is TGCAGCGTTGAAGACCCCGGGGATGAAAAACTGTTTTTT. Protein sequence: CSVEDPGDEKLFF.

The V and J genes are TRBV18 and TRBJ2-4; a possible D gene is TRBD1 (6 bases). V lost 6 bases, J lost 0 bases, and 12 bases lay in between. CDR3 size: 15 residues. CDR1 KGHSH and CDR2 LQKENI come from the germline V gene. This CDR3 is CASSPDSLAKNIQYF. The CDR3 nucleotides read TGTGCCAGCTCCCCGGACAGCCTAGCCAAAAACATTCAGTACTTC.

This chain connects TRBV7-9 to TRBJ2-7, with a weak D call TRBD2 (5 bases). Germline assignment: CDR1 SEHNR and CDR2 FQNEAQ (reference sequence). This CDR3 contains 13 residues. Trimming took 3 bases from V and 6 from J, leaving 12 bases between them. The CDR3 here is CASSFGLAGEQYF. CDR3 nucleotide sequence: TGTGCCAGCAGCTTTGGGCTAGCCGGCGAGCAGTACTTC.

This clone was seen a single time. The rearrangement links TRBV7-3 to TRBJ2-3; 9 bases match TRBD1. Germline assignment: CDR1 SGHTA and CDR2 FQGTGA. V was clipped by 4 bases and J by 0 bases; unmatched bases: 11. The CDR3 loop spans 18 amino acids. The CDR3 DNA follows: TGTGCCAGCAGCTCGCACGGGACAGGGAATACTAGCACAGATACGCAGTATTTT. This codes for CASSSHGTGNTSTDTQYF.

The V gene is TRBV10-2, the J gene TRBJ1-1; D not certain. Germline assignment: CDR1 WSHSY and CDR2 SAAADI. This CDR3 region has 11 residues. Trimming pared 4 bases from V and 4 bases from J, leaving 4 bases between. CDR3 loop: CASSGATEAFF. CDR3 bases: TGCGCCAGCAGTGGAGCCACTGAAGCTTTCTTT.

In its sample, this clone was seen once. CDR3 DNA: TGTGCCAGCAGCTTAGGGCTAGCGGGGTCGTTTACGGATACGCAGTATTTT. The encoded protein is CASSLGLAGSFTDTQYF. The gene calls are TRBV7-9 and TRBJ2-3; 9 bases are a match to TRBD2. The CDR3 totals 17 residues. The junction had 11 bases not matched to a gene; V was cut back by 1 base and J by 6 bases. The germline V gene has CDR1 SEHNR and CDR2 FQNEAQ (reference sequence).

J is TRBJ2-7 and V is TRBV21-1; the table calls TRBD2, which could not be checked here. TRBV21-1 constitutes a pseudogene. The length of the CDR3 is 14 residues. The CDR3 region is CASSPLYLGGEQYF. CDR3 nucleotide sequence: TGTGCCAGCAGCCCCCTTTATTTGGGCGGGGAGCAGTACTTC.

This clone was observed a single time. The rearrangement uses TRBV24-1 and TRBJ2-2, with 7 bases matching TRBD1. Losses at the gene ends were 5 bases for V and 1 base for J; bases not matched to a gene: 6. This CDR3 region has 16 residues. The germline CDR1 and CDR2 sequences are KGHDR and SFDVKD. CDR3 coding DNA: TGTGCCACCAGTGCTCCTGGGACAGAGAACACCGGGGAGCTGTTTTTT. Its protein is CATSAPGTENTGELFF.

This clone has just a few counts. The chain couples TRBV7-9 to TRBJ1-4, with 7 bases matching TRBD1. The CDR3 contains 18 residues. Germline CDR1 reads SEHNR; CDR2 reads FQNEAQ (reference sequence). Trimming at V came to 5 bases and at J to 4 bases, leaving 16 bases not matched to a gene. Here the CDR3 reads CASSQSYGYGTVNEKLFF. The CDR3, as DNA: TGTGCCAGCAGCCAGTCATACGGTTACGGGACAGTTAATGAAAAACTGTTTTTT.

The chain has TRBV18 and TRBJ2-7; the match to TRBD2 covers 10 bases. CDR3 length equals 17 residues. The V gene's germline CDR1 is KGHSH and CDR2 LQKENI. Unmatched junction bases numbered 10, after V lost 0 bases and J lost 5 bases. The CDR3 DNA follows: TGTGCCAGCTCACCACCGGTAGCGGGGGGCCATTGGGACGAGCAGTACTTC. This gives the protein CASSPPVAGGHWDEQYF. The complete variable domain, with remaining parts taken from reference TRBV18 and TRBJ2-7, reads NAGVMQNPRHLVRRRGQEARLRCSPMKGHSHVYWYRQLPEEGLKFMVYLQKENIIDESGMPKERFSAEFPKEGPSILRIQQVVRGDSAAYFCASSPPVAGGHWDEQYFGPGTRLTVT.

The sample holds one count of this clone. J is TRBJ2-5 and V is TRBV6-6, with TRBD2 matching over 7 bases. The CDR3 has 13 amino acids. CDR1 and CDR2 (germline): MNHNY, SVGAGI (reference sequence). V lost 8 bases to trimming and J lost 7 bases; unmatched junction nucleotides: 10. CDR3 loop: CASVGGSSRTQYF. The DNA of the CDR3 is TGTGCCAGCGTCGGGGGGTCGAGTCGGACCCAGTACTTC.

This CDR3 is CASSPSGGAEGEKLFF. As DNA, the CDR3 is TGCGCCAGCAGTCCCTCGGGAGGGGCCGAGGGTGAAAAACTGTTTTTT. V gene TRBV23-1 combines with J gene TRBJ1-4; TRBD1 might be the D (5 bases). TRBV23-1 is an ORF for which the function is uncertain. The V end was cut by 4 bases, the J end by 7 bases, with 19 bases between. The CDR3 covers 16 residues.

The J gene is TRBJ1-5, the V gene TRBV6-1; weak D call: TRBD1 (5 bases). CDR1 MNHNS and CDR2 SASEGT come from the germline V gene. This CDR3 region has 16 residues. The germline V and J ends were trimmed by 2 bases and 5 bases, with 16 bases remaining between them. The CDR3 DNA is TGTGCCAGCAGTGAAACCCCAGGGATGGCCCATCAGCCCCAGCATTTT. Translated: CASSETPGMAHQPQHF.

The chain links TRBV15 to TRBJ2-5; D possibly corresponds to TRBD2 (5 bases). Germline lookup yields CDR1 LNHNV and CDR2 YYDKDF (reference sequence). This CDR3 region has 15 residues. V lost 1 base, J lost 4 bases, and 13 bases lay in between. The CDR3 here is CATSRVPGKGETQYF. Here the CDR3 DNA reads TGTGCCACCAGCAGAGTTCCGGGGAAGGGAGAGACCCAGTACTTC.

This chain links TRBV7-6 with TRBJ2-3; 8 nucleotides match TRBD2. The V and J ends lost 5 bases and 1 base, in that order; junction bases with no gene match: 8. Germline V gene sequence: CDR1 SGHVS, CDR2 FNYEAQ. This CDR3 contains 16 residues. The CDR3 is CASSRPGGLGTDTQYF. The CDR3 nucleotides read TGTGCCAGCAGCCGTCCGGGAGGGTTGGGCACAGATACGCAGTATTTT.

The CDR3 DNA reads TGTGCCAGCTCACCACCATCAGGGATCGTAATACACACCGGGGAGCTGTTTTTT. It yields the protein CASSPPSGIVIHTGELFF. The chain links TRBV18 to TRBJ2-2; tentative D call: TRBD1 (5 bases). With 0 bases removed from V and 3 bases from J, the gap between germline ends came to 17 bases. The germline CDR1 and CDR2 sequences are KGHSH and LQKENI. The length of the CDR3 is 18 residues.

CDR3 sequence reads: CASSSLEGGNEKLFF. CDR3 bases: TGTGCCAGCAGCTCCCTCGAGGGGGGGAATGAAAAACTGTTTTTT. The genes are TRBV7-8 and TRBJ1-4, with D perhaps TRBD1 (6 bases). The CDR3 extends over 15 amino acids. The germline gives CDR1 SGHVS, CDR2 FQNEAQ. V was trimmed by 4 bases and J by 5 bases, leaving 14 bases between them.

The chain is built from TRBV4-3 and TRBJ2-3; D is perhaps TRBD1 (5 bases). This CDR3 contains 14 residues. V lost 2 bases and J 2 bases, leaving 8 bases between the germline ends. Germline CDR1 reads LGHNA; CDR2 reads YSLEER. CDR3 in DNA: TGCGCCAGCAGCCAACAGGGCGACACAGATACGCAGTATTTT. Amino acid sequence: CASSQQGDTDTQYF.

The chain carries TRBV10-1 and TRBJ1-2; the match to TRBD1 covers 7 bases. The ends lost 2 bases at V and 6 bases at J; junction bases unmatched: 9. Germline assignment: CDR1 WNHNN and CDR2 SYGVQD (reference sequence). The CDR3 has 15 amino acids. CDR3 protein: CASSEVPGTANGYTF. The CDR3 region has the DNA TGCGCCAGCAGTGAGGTCCCGGGGACAGCCAATGGCTACACCTTC.

V and J are TRBV10-3 and TRBJ2-3; the match to TRBD1 covers 11 bases. V dropped 8 bases and J dropped 3; count of bases not matched to a gene: 4. The length of the CDR3 is 14 residues. The germline CDR1 and CDR2 sequences are ENHRY and SYGVKD. The CDR3 here is CAIQDRGLTDTQYF. CDR3 bases: TGTGCCATCCAGGACAGGGGGCTAACAGATACGCAGTATTTT.

The chain recombines TRBV27 with TRBJ1-3; D call uncertain. This CDR3 has 13 amino acids. Between the trimmed V and J ends, which lost 5 bases and 4 bases, there was a span of 9 bases. From germline, CDR1 is MNHEY and CDR2 SMNVEV (reference sequence). CDR3 loop: CASSTGSGNTIYF. The CDR3 bases are TGTGCCAGCAGTACGGGATCGGGAAACACCATATATTTT.

This chain connects TRBV3-1 (or the pseudogene TRBV3-2) to TRBJ1-1, with D possibly TRBD1 on 5 matching bases. CDR3 length: 14 amino acids. CDR1 LGHDT and CDR2 YNNKEL come from the germline V gene (reference sequence). V was clipped by 3 bases and J by 4 bases, with 12 bases between them. CDR3 DNA sequence: TGTGCCAGCAGCCAGCGGGACGGTCGCACTGAAGCTTTCTTT. This codes for CASSQRDGRTEAFF.

This clone turned up a few times. CDR3: CATKRRDRVSLGSYEQYF. The DNA for the CDR3 is TGTGCCACTAAACGCCGGGACAGGGTATCCCTAGGGTCCTACGAGCAGTACTTC. This chain uses TRBV2 with TRBJ2-7; TRBD1 aligns across 9 bases. The germline V gene has CDR1 SNHLY and CDR2 FYNNEI. This CDR3 region has 18 residues. J gave up 1 base and V 10 bases, and 20 bases lay outside the gene matches.

The chain carries TRBV4-3 and TRBJ2-7; the match to TRBD1 covers 8 bases. Trimming removed 0 bases from V and 3 bases from J; junction bases left unmatched: 4. The CDR3 contains 15 residues. CDR1 is LGHNA, CDR2 YSLEER, per germline. CDR3 region: CASSQETGAYYEQYF. The DNA for the CDR3 is TGCGCCAGCAGCCAAGAGACAGGGGCCTACTACGAGCAGTACTTC.

This chain connects TRBV13 to TRBJ1-2; D is possibly TRBD1 (6 bases). V was shortened by 7 bases and J by 0 bases, with 15 bases between the two germline ends. Germline V lookup: CDR1 PRHDT, CDR2 FYEKMQ (reference sequence). The CDR3 consists of 15 residues. CDR3 sequence (DNA): TGTGCCAGCACCTCAAGGGGGTCCTCTAACTATGGCTACACCTTC. Its protein is CASTSRGSSNYGYTF. Full variable domain (missing parts from reference TRBV13 and TRBJ1-2): AAGVIQSPRHLIKEKRETATLKCYPIPRHDTVYWYQQGPGQDPQFLISFYEKMQSDKGSIPDRFSAQQFSDYHSELNMSSLELGDSALYFCASTSRGSSNYGYTFGSGTRLTVV.

This chain links TRBV30 with TRBJ1-6; 10 nucleotides line up with TRBD1. The CDR3 is 15 residues long. With V trimmed by 5 bases and J by 7 bases, 8 bases remained unmatched. Germline CDR1 and CDR2: GTSNPN and SVGIG (reference sequence). The CDR3 reads CAWGLTGGPNSPLHF. The CDR3 DNA follows: TGTGCCTGGGGTTTGACAGGGGGCCCCAATTCACCCCTCCACTTT.

The chain is built from TRBV3-1 (or the pseudogene TRBV3-2) and TRBJ1-3, with D maybe TRBD1 (5 bases). V was trimmed by 2 bases and J by 4 bases, leaving 15 bases between them. The germline V gene has CDR1 LGHDT and CDR2 YNNKEL (reference sequence). The CDR3 runs 16 residues. CDR3 sequence reads: CASSQRDSLLGNTIYF. The DNA of the CDR3 is TGTGCCAGCAGCCAACGGGACTCCTTATTGGGAAACACCATATATTTT.

The rearrangement joins TRBV18 to TRBJ1-2, with a possible D match to TRBD1 (5 bases). The length of the CDR3 is 16 residues. V dropped 3 bases and J dropped 4 bases, with 18 bases sitting between them. Germline CDR1 reads KGHSH; CDR2 reads LQKENI. The CDR3 DNA reads TGTGCCAGCTCACCGGGAACAGGAGACAGTTTCTATGGCTACACCTTC. The encoded protein is CASSPGTGDSFYGYTF.